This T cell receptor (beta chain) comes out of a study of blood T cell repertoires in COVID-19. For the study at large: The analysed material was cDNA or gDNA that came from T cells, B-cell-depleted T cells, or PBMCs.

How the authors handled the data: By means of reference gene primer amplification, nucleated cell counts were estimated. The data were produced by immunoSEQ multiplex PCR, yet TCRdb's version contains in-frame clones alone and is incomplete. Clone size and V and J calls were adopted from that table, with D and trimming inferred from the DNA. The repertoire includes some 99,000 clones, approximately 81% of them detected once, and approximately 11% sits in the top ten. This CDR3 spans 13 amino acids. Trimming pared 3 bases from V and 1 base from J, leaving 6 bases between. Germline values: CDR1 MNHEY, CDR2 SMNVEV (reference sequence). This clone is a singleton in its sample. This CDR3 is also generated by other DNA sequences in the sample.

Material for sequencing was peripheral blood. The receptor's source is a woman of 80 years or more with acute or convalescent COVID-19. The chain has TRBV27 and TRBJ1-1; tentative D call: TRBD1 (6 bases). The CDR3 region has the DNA TGTGCCAGCAGTTTCAGGGGGAACACTGAAGCTTTCTTT. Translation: CASSFRGNTEAFF.